Below are 20 T cell receptor beta chains sequenced from a single sample in a study of blood T cell repertoires in COVID-19. Only in-frame clones appear in the TCRdb table, and some are missing; sequencing was by immunoSEQ multiplex PCR. The sample has approximately 100,000 clones; over 75% are singletons. The sequenced sample was peripheral blood. Every receptor here comes from a woman in her 30s with acute or convalescent COVID-19.

The chain couples TRBV2 to TRBJ2-7; D may be TRBD1 (6 bases). The CDR3 runs 13 residues. In germline, CDR1 is SNHLY, CDR2 FYNNEI. The V end lost 4 bases, the J end lost 3 bases, and 10 bases lay between the germline ends. The CDR3 spells CASSAGRGYEQYF. The CDR3 coding sequence is TGTGCCAGCAGTGCCGGCAGGGGCTACGAGCAGTACTTC.

This clone was seen only once. J is TRBJ1-4 and V is TRBV28; 11 bases match TRBD1. The CDR3 consists of 17 residues. CDR1 is MDHEN, CDR2 SYDVKM, per germline. V lost 10 bases to trimming and J lost 4 bases; unmatched junction nucleotides: 14. The CDR3 region is CATRGDRGFESNEKLFF. CDR3 DNA: TGTGCCACAAGGGGGGACAGGGGGTTTGAAAGTAATGAAAAACTGTTTTTT.

V is TRBV5-1 and J is TRBJ1-1, with TRBD1 matching 7 bases. CDR1 is SGHRS, CDR2 YFSETQ, per germline. V dropped 4 bases and J dropped 5; count of bases not matched to a gene: 11. The CDR3 extends over 15 amino acids. The CDR3 is CASSPRAGGTTEAFF. The CDR3 DNA follows: TGCGCCAGCAGCCCTCGCGCAGGGGGAACAACTGAAGCTTTCTTT.

The V and J genes are TRBV3-1 (or the pseudogene TRBV3-2) and TRBJ1-1; weak D call: TRBD1 (5 bases). Germline assignment: CDR1 LGHDT and CDR2 YNNKEL (reference sequence). The V and J ends lost 3 bases and 4 bases respectively, with 15 bases between them. The CDR3 sequence is 15 residues long. CDR3 sequence (DNA): TGTGCCAGCAGCCACCGCGAAGGGGTTGGCACTGAAGCTTTCTTT. Translated: CASSHREGVGTEAFF.

The gene calls are TRBV15 and TRBJ1-2; 7 bases are a match to TRBD1. Germline CDR1 and CDR2: LNHNV and YYDKDF (reference sequence). The CDR3 runs to 16 residues. Germline trimming cut 5 bases from V and 4 bases from J; bases unmatched to any gene: 13. CDR3 coding DNA: TGTGCCACCAGCCTAACGACAGGGACCGGTCTCTATGGCTACACCTTC. Protein product: CATSLTTGTGLYGYTF.

The chain has TRBV6-5 and TRBJ2-1, with a possible D match to TRBD1 (6 bases). CDR1 is MNHEY, CDR2 SVGAGI, per germline. The CDR3 is made up of 15 amino acids. V lost 0 bases to trimming and J lost 7 bases, with 13 bases between them. In DNA, the CDR3 is TGTGCCAGCAGTTACTCCCACAGGGCTGAGAATGAGCAGTTCTTC. This encodes CASSYSHRAENEQFF.

The chain joins TRBV9 to TRBJ2-1; D remains ambiguous. Germline CDR1 SGDLS, CDR2 YYNGEE. The CDR3 has 16 amino acids. V was pared by 0 bases and J by 0 bases, with 10 bases between. The CDR3 loop reads CASSVAQSSSYNEQFF. The CDR3 region has the DNA TGTGCCAGCAGCGTAGCTCAATCGAGCTCCTACAATGAGCAGTTCTTC. Together with reference TRBV9 and TRBJ2-1, the CDR3 gives the full variable domain: DSGVTQTPKHLITATGQRVTLRCSPRSGDLSVYWYQQSLDQGLQFLIQYYNGEERAKGNILERFSAQQFPDLHSELNLSSLELGDSALYFCASSVAQSSSYNEQFFGPGTRLTVL.

The chain is built from TRBV6-5 and TRBJ1-5; TRBD1 might be the D (5 bases). Germline CDR1 and CDR2: MNHEY and SVGAGI. V lost 0 bases and J 5 bases, leaving 8 bases between the germline ends. The CDR3 consists of 14 residues. CDR3 region: CASSYSGGYQPQHF. Written as DNA, the CDR3 is TGTGCCAGCAGTTACTCGGGGGGTTATCAGCCCCAGCATTTT.

The V call is TRBV2, the J call TRBJ1-1; tentative D call: TRBD1 (5 bases). V was pared by 6 bases and J by 4 bases, with 12 bases between. Per germline, CDR1 SNHLY and CDR2 FYNNEI. The CDR3 contains 13 residues. The chain's CDR3 is CASRLREVTEAFF. Here the CDR3 DNA reads TGTGCCAGCAGACTCAGGGAAGTCACTGAAGCTTTCTTT. Based on the CDR3 plus reference TRBV2 and TRBJ1-1, the full variable domain is EPEVTQTPSHQVTQMGQEVILRCVPISNHLYFYWYRQILGQKVEFLVSFYNNEISEKSEIFDDQFSVERPDGSNFTLKIRSTKLEDSAMYFCASRLREVTEAFFGQGTRLTVV.

Only one count was recorded for this clone. V is TRBV9 and J is TRBJ1-2; D call uncertain. The CDR3 loop spans 14 amino acids. V was clipped by 0 bases and J by 7 bases, with 13 bases between them. In germline, CDR1 is SGDLS, CDR2 YYNGEE. The CDR3 sequence is CASSVGSMVTGYTF. CDR3 DNA: TGTGCCAGCAGCGTAGGTAGCATGGTAACTGGCTACACCTTC.

This chain connects TRBV6-5 to TRBJ2-3; 15 nucleotides agree with TRBD2. This CDR3 is 15 amino acids long. Germline lookup yields CDR1 MNHEY and CDR2 SVGAGI. The ends lost 6 bases at V and 7 bases at J; junction bases unmatched: 5. CDR3 in DNA: TGTGCCAGCAGGGGACTAGCGGGGGGATACCATACGCAGTATTTT. This gives the protein CASRGLAGGYHTQYF.

This clone was seen a single time. V is TRBV30 and J is TRBJ1-4, with 7 bases matching TRBD1. CDR3 size: 15 residues. The V gene end was trimmed by 5 bases and the J gene end by 3 bases; junction bases not matched to a gene: 9. The germline V gene has CDR1 GTSNPN and CDR2 SVGIG (reference sequence). The CDR3 loop is CAWARGRGPNEKLFF. The CDR3 nucleotides read TGTGCCTGGGCCCGTGGTAGGGGGCCTAATGAAAAACTGTTTTTT.

This clone was seen only once. V is TRBV7-9 and J is TRBJ1-2; 7 nucleotides align to TRBD1. Germline V gives CDR1 SEHNR, CDR2 FQNEAQ (reference sequence). This CDR3 contains 14 residues. V shed 5 bases, J shed 6 bases, and the junction held 9 bases outside the gene matches. The CDR3 nucleotides read TGTGCCAGCAGCCATCCGGGACAGTCGGATGGCTACACCTTC. Encoded protein: CASSHPGQSDGYTF.

V gene TRBV18 combines with J gene TRBJ1-6, with 10 bases identical to TRBD1. V lost 6 bases to trimming and J lost 10 bases; unmatched junction nucleotides: 3. The CDR3 runs 13 residues. Per the germline V gene, CDR1 is KGHSH and CDR2 is LQKENI. Here the CDR3 DNA reads TGTGCCAGCTCCGGGACAGGGGAGTCACCCCTCCACTTT. It yields the protein CASSGTGESPLHF.

This rearrangement joins TRBV19 to TRBJ2-1, with 9 bases matching TRBD2. CDR3 length equals 14 residues. Unmatched junction bases numbered 4, after V lost 8 bases and J lost 2 bases. Looked up from germline, CDR1 is LNHDA and CDR2 is SQIVND (reference sequence). The CDR3 loop is CASCAGGTYNEQFF. The CDR3 DNA follows: TGTGCCAGTTGCGCGGGGGGGACCTACAATGAGCAGTTCTTC. Supplemented by reference TRBV19 and TRBJ2-1, the full variable domain reads DGGITQSPKYLFRKEGQNVTLSCEQNLNHDAMYWYRQDPGQGLRLIYYSQIVNDFQKGDIAEGYSVSREKKESFPLTVTSAQKNPTAFYLCASCAGGTYNEQFFGPGTRLTVL.

In its sample, this clone was seen a few times. V and J are TRBV5-1 and TRBJ1-1; 8 bases are a match to TRBD1. CDR1 and CDR2 (germline): SGHRS, YFSETQ. The CDR3 consists of 13 residues. V was clipped by 3 bases and J by 5 bases; unmatched bases: 3. Here the CDR3 reads CASSSGGVTEAFF. Here the CDR3 DNA reads TGCGCCAGCAGCTCAGGGGGCGTGACTGAAGCTTTCTTT.

The chain links TRBV5-1 to TRBJ1-3; D remains ambiguous. Germline V gene data show CDR1 as SGHRS and CDR2 as YFSETQ. Trimming took off 4 bases at V and 0 bases at J, with 11 bases between the two ends. This CDR3 is 15 amino acids long. CDR3 nucleotides: TGCGCCAGCAGCCCTGACACCAACTCTGGAAACACCATATATTTT. Amino acid sequence: CASSPDTNSGNTIYF.

The chain uses TRBV19 and TRBJ2-2; D not resolved. The CDR3 runs to 12 residues. The germline V and J ends were trimmed by 3 bases and 7 bases, with 6 bases remaining between them. In germline, CDR1 is LNHDA, CDR2 SQIVND (reference sequence). CDR3 sequence reads: CASSILSGELFF. CDR3 in DNA: TGTGCCAGTAGTATTCTAAGCGGGGAGCTGTTTTTT.

The J gene is TRBJ2-7, the V gene TRBV5-1, with 12 nucleotides matching TRBD2. After removal of 2 bases from V and 4 bases from J, the junction contained 7 bases not matched to a gene. The CDR3 has 16 amino acids. Germline V gene data show CDR1 as SGHRS and CDR2 as YFSETQ. CDR3 DNA sequence: TGCGCCAGCAGCTTCGCCCCTGGACTAGCGGGGTACGAGCAGTACTTC. Its translation: CASSFAPGLAGYEQYF.

The rearrangement joins TRBV7-9 to TRBJ1-1; D may be TRBD1 (6 bases). Per germline, CDR1 SEHNR and CDR2 FQNEAQ (reference sequence). Trimming stripped 5 bases from V and 1 base from J, with 17 bases between. The CDR3 totals 16 residues. DNA of the CDR3: TGTGCCAGCAGCGGCCTAGGGGGAACCTCGAACACTGAAGCTTTCTTT. Its translation is CASSGLGGTSNTEAFF.